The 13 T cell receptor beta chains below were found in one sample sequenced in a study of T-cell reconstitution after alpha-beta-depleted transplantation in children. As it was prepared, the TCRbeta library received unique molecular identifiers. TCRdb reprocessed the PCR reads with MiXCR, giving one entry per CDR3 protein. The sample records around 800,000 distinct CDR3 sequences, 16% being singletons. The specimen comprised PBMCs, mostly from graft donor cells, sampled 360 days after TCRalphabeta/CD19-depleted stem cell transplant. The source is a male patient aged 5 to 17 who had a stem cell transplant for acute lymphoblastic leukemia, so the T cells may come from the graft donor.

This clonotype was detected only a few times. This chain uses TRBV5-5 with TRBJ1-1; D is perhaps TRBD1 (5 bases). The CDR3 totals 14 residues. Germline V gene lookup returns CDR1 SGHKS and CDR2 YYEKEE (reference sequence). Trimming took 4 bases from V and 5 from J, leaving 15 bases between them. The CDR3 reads CASSRDGHSTEAFF. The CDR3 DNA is TGTGCCAGCAGCCGAGACGGACACTCAACTGAAGCTTTCTTT.

The CDR3 loop reads CAWSADRVAEAFF. The DNA for the CDR3 is TGTGCCTGGAGTGCCGACAGGGTTGCTGAAGCTTTCTTT. The rearrangement uses TRBV30 and TRBJ1-1; 7 positions match TRBD1. After removal of 1 base from V and 6 bases from J, the junction contained 5 bases not matched to a gene. Germline V lookup: CDR1 GTSNPN, CDR2 SVGIG (reference sequence). The CDR3 is 13 amino acids.

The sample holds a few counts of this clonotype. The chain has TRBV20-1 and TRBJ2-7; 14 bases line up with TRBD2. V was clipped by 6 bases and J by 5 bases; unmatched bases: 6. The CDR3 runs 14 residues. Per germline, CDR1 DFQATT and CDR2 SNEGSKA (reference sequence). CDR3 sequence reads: CSARTSGRSHEQYF. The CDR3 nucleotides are TGCAGTGCCAGGACTAGCGGGAGGTCCCACGAGCAGTACTTC.

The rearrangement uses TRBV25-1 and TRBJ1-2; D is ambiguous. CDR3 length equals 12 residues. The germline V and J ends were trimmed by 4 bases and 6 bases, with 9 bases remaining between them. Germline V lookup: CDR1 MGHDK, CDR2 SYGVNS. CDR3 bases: TGTGCCAGCAGTGCCAACCTTAATGGCTACACCTTC. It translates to CASSANLNGYTF.

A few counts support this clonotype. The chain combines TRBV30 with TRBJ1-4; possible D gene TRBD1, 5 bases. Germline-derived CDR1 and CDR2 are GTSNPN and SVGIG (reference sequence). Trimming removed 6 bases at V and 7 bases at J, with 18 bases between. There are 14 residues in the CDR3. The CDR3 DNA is TGTGCCTGCAGCGGGGACCCGAGGGGTGAAAAACTGTTTTTT. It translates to CACSGDPRGEKLFF.

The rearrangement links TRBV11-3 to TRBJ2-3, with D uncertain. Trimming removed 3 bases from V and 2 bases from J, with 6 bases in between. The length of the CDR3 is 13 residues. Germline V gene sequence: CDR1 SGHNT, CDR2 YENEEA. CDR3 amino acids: CASSFEVTDTQYF. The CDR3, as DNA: TGTGCCAGCAGCTTCGAGGTCACAGATACGCAGTATTTT.

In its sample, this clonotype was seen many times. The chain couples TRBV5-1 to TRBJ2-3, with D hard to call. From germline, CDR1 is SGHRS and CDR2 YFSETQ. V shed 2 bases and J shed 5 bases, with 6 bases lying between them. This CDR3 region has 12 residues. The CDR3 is CASSFGQDTQYF. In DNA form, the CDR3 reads TGCGCCAGCAGCTTTGGTCAAGATACGCAGTATTTT.

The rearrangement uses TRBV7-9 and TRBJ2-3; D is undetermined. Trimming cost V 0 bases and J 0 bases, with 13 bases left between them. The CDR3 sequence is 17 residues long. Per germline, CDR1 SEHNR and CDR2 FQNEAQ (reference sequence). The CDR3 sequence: CASSLASLKLSTDTQYF. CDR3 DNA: TGTGCCAGCAGCTTAGCCAGCCTAAAACTCAGCACAGATACGCAGTATTTT.

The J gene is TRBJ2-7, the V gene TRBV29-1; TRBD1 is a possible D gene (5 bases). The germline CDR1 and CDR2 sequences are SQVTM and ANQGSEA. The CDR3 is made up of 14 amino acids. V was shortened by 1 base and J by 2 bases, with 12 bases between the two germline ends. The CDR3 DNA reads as TGCAGCGTTGAAGGTGACAAGGGGACCTACGAGCAGTACTTC. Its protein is CSVEGDKGTYEQYF.

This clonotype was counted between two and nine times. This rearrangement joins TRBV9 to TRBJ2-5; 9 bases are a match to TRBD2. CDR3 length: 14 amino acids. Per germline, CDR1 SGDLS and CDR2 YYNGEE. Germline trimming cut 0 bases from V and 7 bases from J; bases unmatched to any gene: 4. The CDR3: CASSVDWRGGTQYF. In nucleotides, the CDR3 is TGTGCCAGCAGCGTAGACTGGCGGGGGGGGACCCAGTACTTC.

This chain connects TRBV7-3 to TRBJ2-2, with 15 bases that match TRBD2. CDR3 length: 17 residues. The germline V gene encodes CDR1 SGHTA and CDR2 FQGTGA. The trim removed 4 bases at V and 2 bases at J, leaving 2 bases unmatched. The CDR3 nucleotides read TGTGCCAGCAGCTCGGGACTAGCGGGAGGCAACACCGGGGAGCTGTTTTTT. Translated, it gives CASSSGLAGGNTGELFF.

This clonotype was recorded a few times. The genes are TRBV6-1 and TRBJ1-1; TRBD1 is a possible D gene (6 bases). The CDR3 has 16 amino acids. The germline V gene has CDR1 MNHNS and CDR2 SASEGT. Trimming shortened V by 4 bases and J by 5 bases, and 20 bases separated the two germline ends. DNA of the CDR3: TGTGCCAGCAGTGGACTGGGGGCGGCAAGAAGAACTGAAGCTTTCTTT. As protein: CASSGLGAARRTEAFF.

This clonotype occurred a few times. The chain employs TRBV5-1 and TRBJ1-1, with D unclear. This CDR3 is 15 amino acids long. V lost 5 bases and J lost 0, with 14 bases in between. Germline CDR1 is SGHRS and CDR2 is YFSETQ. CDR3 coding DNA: TGCGCCAGCAGGTTGCGGATCCAGGTGAACACTGAAGCTTTCTTT. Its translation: CASRLRIQVNTEAFF.